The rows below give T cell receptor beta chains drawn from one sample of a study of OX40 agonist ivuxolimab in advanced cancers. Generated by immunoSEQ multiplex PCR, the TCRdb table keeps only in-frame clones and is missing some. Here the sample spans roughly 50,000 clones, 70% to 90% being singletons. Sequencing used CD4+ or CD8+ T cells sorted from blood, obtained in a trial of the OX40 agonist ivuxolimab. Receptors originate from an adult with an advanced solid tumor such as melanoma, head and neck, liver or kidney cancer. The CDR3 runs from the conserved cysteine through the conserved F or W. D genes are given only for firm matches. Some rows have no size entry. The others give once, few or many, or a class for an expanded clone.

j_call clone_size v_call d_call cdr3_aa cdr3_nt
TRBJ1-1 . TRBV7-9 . CASSFEEAEAFF TGTGCCAGCAGCTTTGAGGAAGCTGAAGCTTTCTTT
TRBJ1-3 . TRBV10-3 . CAISSGQSGNTIYF TGTGCCATCAGTTCGGGACAATCTGGAAACACCATATATTTT
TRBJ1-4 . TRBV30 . CAWSKAVFLPGKNEKLFF TGTGCCTGGAGTAAAGCCGTTTTCCTTCCAGGGAAAAATGAAAAACTGTTTTTT
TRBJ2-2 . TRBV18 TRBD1 CASSRTGGKDTGELFF TGTGCCAGCTCACGCACAGGGGGCAAAGACACCGGGGAGCTGTTTTTT
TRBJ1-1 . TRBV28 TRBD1 CASSFLFRGANTEAFF TGTGCCAGCAGTTTTTTATTCAGGGGGGCGAACACTGAAGCTTTCTTT
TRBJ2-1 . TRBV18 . CASSPRPNEQFF TGTGCCAGCTCACCCAGGCCCAATGAGCAGTTCTTC
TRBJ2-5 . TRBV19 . CASSIFFGETQYF TGTGCCAGTAGTATATTTTTCGGAGAGACCCAGTACTTC
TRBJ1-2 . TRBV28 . CASRRSGSYGYTF TGTGCCAGCAGACGATCGGGAAGCTATGGCTACACCTTC
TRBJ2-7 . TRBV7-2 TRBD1 CASSSRQGKGEQYF TGTGCCAGCAGCTCGCGACAGGGAAAAGGGGAGCAGTACTTC
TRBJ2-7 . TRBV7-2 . CASSLAPPPESEQYF TGTGCCAGCAGCTTAGCCCCTCCCCCTGAGAGCGAGCAGTACTTC
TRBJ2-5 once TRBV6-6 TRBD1 CASSYHSGTGGETQYF TGTGCCAGCAGTTACCACTCCGGGACAGGGGGCGAGACCCAGTACTTC
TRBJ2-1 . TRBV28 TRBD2 CASTNRGLANNEQFF TGTGCCAGCACCAACCGGGGACTAGCGAACAATGAGCAGTTCTTC
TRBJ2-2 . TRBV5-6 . CASSLFYRLNTGELFF TGTGCCAGCAGCTTGTTCTACAGATTGAACACCGGGGAGCTGTTTTTT
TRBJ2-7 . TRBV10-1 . CASSSGGDLNEQYF TGCGCCAGCAGTTCCGGGGGAGACCTCAACGAGCAGTACTTC
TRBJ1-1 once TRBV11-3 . CASSFIEGAEAFF TGTGCCAGCAGCTTCATCGAGGGGGCTGAAGCTTTCTTT
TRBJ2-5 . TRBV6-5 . CASRKETQYF TGTGCCAGCAGAAAAGAGACCCAGTACTTC
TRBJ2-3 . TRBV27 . CASSASSIDTQYF TGTGCCAGCAGTGCATCTAGCATTGATACGCAGTATTTT
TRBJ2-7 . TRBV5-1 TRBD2 CASSFGTSGAAEQYF TGCGCCAGCAGCTTCGGAACTAGCGGAGCCGCCGAGCAGTACTTC
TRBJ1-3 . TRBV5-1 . CASSLSLVGSGTGNTIYF TGCGCCAGCAGCTTGTCGCTGGTCGGAAGCGGAACTGGAAACACCATATATTTT
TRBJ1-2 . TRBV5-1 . CASSLDLNTDRRSGYTF TGCGCCAGCAGCTTGGACCTCAATACCGACAGGAGAAGTGGCTACACCTTC
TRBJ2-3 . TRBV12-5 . CASGLVFGADKPDTQYF TGTGCTAGTGGTTTGGTATTCGGGGCCGACAAGCCAGATACGCAGTATTTT
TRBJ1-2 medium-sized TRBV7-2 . CASSPPVRLNYGYTF TGTGCCAGCAGCCCACCTGTCAGGCTTAACTATGGCTACACCTTC
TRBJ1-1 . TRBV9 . CASSVAQGTTEAFF TGTGCCAGCAGCGTAGCCCAAGGGACCACTGAAGCTTTCTTT
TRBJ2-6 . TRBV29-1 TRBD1 CSVEGGQGSGANVLTF TGCAGCGTTGAAGGGGGACAGGGGTCTGGGGCCAACGTCCTGACTTTC
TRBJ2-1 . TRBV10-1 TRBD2 CASSELAGSSSYNEQFF TGCGCCAGCAGTGAACTAGCGGGATCAAGCTCCTACAATGAGCAGTTCTTC
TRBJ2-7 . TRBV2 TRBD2 CASRPGTSGSHEQYF TGTGCCAGCAGACCAGGGACTAGCGGGAGCCACGAGCAGTACTTC
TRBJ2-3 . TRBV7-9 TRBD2 CASSTSGNTDTQYF TGTGCCAGCAGCACTAGCGGAAACACAGATACGCAGTATTTT
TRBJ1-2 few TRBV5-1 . CASSPVDGIYGYTF TGCGCCAGCAGTCCGGTGGACGGCATCTATGGCTACACCTTC
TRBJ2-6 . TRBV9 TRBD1 CASSVALTGGHGANVLTF TGTGCCAGCAGCGTCGCTTTAACAGGGGGGCATGGGGCCAACGTCCTGACTTTC
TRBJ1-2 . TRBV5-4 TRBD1 CASSLGQGANTF TGTGCCAGCAGCTTGGGTCAGGGGGCGAACACCTTC
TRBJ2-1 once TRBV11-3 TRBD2 CASSPSWTSGRDTDEQFF TGTGCCAGCAGCCCATCTTGGACTAGCGGCCGAGATACCGATGAGCAGTTCTTC
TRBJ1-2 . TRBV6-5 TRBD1 CASSSQGTGNYGYTF TGTGCCAGCAGTTCCCAAGGGACAGGAAACTATGGCTACACCTTC
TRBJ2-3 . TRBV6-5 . CASSLLGTSTDTQYF TGTGCCAGCAGTCTATTGGGGACTAGCACAGATACGCAGTATTTT
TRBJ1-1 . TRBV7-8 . CASSSDPNTEAFF TGTGCCAGCAGCTCCGACCCGAACACTGAAGCTTTCTTT
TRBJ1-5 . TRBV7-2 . CASSLEAQPQHF TGTGCCAGCAGCTTAGAGGCCCAGCCCCAGCATTTT
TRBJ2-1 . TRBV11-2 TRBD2 CASSLTLAGNNEQFF TGTGCCAGCAGCTTAACATTAGCGGGAAACAATGAGCAGTTCTTC
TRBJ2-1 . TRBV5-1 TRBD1 CASSPNRGNEQFF TGCGCCAGCAGCCCTAACAGGGGCAATGAGCAGTTCTTC
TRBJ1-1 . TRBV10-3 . CAIRQETSRRAFF TGTGCCATCAGACAAGAAACGTCCCGGCGAGCTTTCTTT
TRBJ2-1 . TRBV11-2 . CASSFRGTYNEQFF TGTGCCAGCAGCTTTAGGGGGACCTACAATGAGCAGTTCTTC
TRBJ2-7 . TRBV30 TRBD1 CAWSGIRERGHYYEQYF TGTGCCTGGAGTGGAATAAGAGAGAGGGGGCATTACTACGAGCAGTACTTC
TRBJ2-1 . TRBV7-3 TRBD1 CASSSQGAGYNEQFF TGTGCCAGCAGCTCCCAGGGGGCTGGCTACAATGAGCAGTTCTTC
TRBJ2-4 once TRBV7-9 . CASSSRDRENIQYF TGTGCCAGCAGCTCCCGGGACCGGGAAAACATTCAGTACTTC
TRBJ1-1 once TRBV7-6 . CASSVTLEREAFF TGTGCCAGCAGCGTAACCTTGGAGAGGGAAGCTTTCTTT
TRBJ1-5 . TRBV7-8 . CASSLGAEGSNQPQHF TGTGCCAGCAGCTTAGGGGCTGAAGGAAGCAATCAGCCCCAGCATTTT
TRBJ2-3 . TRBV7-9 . CASSLYRETDTQYF TGTGCCAGCAGCTTGTACAGGGAGACAGATACGCAGTATTTT
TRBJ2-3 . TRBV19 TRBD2 CASYPGLGEADTQYF TGTGCCAGTTACCCGGGACTAGGAGAGGCAGATACGCAGTATTTT
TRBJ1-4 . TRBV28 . CASSLGRPNEKLFF TGTGCCAGCAGTTTGGGCAGACCTAATGAAAAACTGTTTTTT
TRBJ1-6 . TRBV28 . CASSPSQGYNSPLHF TGTGCCAGCAGTCCCTCCCAGGGTTATAATTCACCCCTCCACTTT
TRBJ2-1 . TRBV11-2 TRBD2 CASSLVTSGGYNEQFF TGTGCCAGCAGCTTAGTTACTAGCGGGGGCTACAATGAGCAGTTCTTC
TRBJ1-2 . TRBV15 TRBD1 CATSRDGTGLVDGYTF TGTGCCACCAGCAGAGACGGGACAGGGTTGGTAGATGGCTACACCTTC
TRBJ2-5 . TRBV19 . CASSASGERETQYF TGTGCCAGTAGTGCCTCTGGGGAGCGCGAGACCCAGTACTTC
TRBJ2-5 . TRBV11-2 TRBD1 CASSGTGGQETQYF TGTGCCAGCAGCGGGACAGGGGGCCAAGAGACCCAGTACTTC
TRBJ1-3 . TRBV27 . CASSFGRGDSGNTIYF TGTGCCAGCAGTTTCGGCAGGGGCGACTCTGGAAACACCATATATTTT
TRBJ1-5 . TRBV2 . CASRQGNSNQPQHF TGTGCCAGCAGACAAGGAAATAGCAATCAGCCCCAGCATTTT
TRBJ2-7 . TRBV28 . CASTNLRTERYF TGTGCCAGCACCAATCTCAGGACAGAGCGATACTTC
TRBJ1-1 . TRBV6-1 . CASSENLSTEAFF TGTGCCAGCAGTGAAAATCTAAGCACTGAAGCTTTCTTT
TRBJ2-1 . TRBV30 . CAWSVEGLFGDEQFF TGTGCCTGGAGTGTCGAAGGACTATTTGGAGATGAGCAGTTCTTC
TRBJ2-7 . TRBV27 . CASSRDFYYEQYF TGTGCCAGCAGTAGGGACTTCTACTACGAGCAGTACTTC